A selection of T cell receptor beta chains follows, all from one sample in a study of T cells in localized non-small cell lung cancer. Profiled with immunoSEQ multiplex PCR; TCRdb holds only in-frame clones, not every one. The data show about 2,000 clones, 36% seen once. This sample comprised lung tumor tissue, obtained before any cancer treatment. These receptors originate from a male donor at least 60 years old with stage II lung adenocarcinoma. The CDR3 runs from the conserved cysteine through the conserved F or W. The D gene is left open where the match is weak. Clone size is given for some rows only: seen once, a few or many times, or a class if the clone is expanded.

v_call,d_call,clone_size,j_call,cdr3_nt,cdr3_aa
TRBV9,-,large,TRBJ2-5,TGTGCCAGCACTCCTACTTCCGGCAGGGGAGAGACCCAGTACTTC,CASTPTSGRGETQYF
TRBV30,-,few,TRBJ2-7,TGTGCCTGGAACAGGGTCCACGAGCAGTACTTC,CAWNRVHEQYF
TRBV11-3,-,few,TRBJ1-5,TGTGCCAGCAGCTTAAACAGTCCTCATCAGCCCCAGCATTTT,CASSLNSPHQPQHF
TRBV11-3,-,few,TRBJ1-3,TGTGCCAGCACCCTTACGGTTTCTGGAAACACCATATATTTT,CASTLTVSGNTIYF
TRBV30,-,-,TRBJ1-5,TGTGCCTGGAATGGGGGAGGGAATCAGCCCCAGCATTTT,CAWNGGGNQPQHF
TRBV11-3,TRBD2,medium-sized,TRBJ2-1,TGTGCCAGCAGAACCGGGACTAGTTACTACAATGAGCAGTTCTTC,CASRTGTSYYNEQFF
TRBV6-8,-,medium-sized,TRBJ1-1,TGTGCCGGTAGGACAGAGGGTGACACTGAAGCTTTCTTT,CAGRTEGDTEAFF
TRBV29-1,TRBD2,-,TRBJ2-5,TGCAGCGTTGCGGGGGTACGCGGGGGGCAAAAGTACTTC,CSVAGVRGGQKYF
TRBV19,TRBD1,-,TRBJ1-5,TGTGCCAGTAGTATATCAGGGGGGGGTCAGCCCCAGCATTTT,CASSISGGGQPQHF
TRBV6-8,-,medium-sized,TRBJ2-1,TGTGCCAGCAGTAAACCCTATCGGCTAAGCTCCTACAATGAGCAGTTCTTC,CASSKPYRLSSYNEQFF
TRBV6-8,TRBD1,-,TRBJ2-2,TGTGCCAGCAGTTACGTCAGGGGGTCCGGGGAGCTGTTTTTT,CASSYVRGSGELFF
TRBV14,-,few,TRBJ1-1,TGTGCCAGCAGCCAAAAACAGAGGGGCCTGAACACTGAAGCTTTCTTT,CASSQKQRGLNTEAFF
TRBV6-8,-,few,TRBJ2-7,TGTGCCAGCAGTGTCGTCTCCGGGAACGAGCAGTACTTC,CASSVVSGNEQYF
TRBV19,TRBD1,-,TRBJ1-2,TGTGCCAGTAGCCGGACAGGTTATTCCTACACCTTC,CASSRTGYSYTF
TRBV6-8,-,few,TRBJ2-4,TGTGCCTCGGGGGACGGGAGTTTTGCCAAAAACATTCAGTACTTC,CASGDGSFAKNIQYF
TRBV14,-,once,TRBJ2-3,TGTGCCAGCAGCCCCATGGGACTCTCAGATACGCAGTATTTT,CASSPMGLSDTQYF
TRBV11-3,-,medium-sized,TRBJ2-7,TGTGCCAGCAGCTTACACGAGACAGGGAGGTACGAGCAGTACTTC,CASSLHETGRYEQYF
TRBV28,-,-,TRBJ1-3,TGTGCCAGCAGTTTCACTACGAAGGAGGGAAACACCATATATTTT,CASSFTTKEGNTIYF
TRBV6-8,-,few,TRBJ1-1,TGTGCCAGCAGCTTTAAGGACAGTCTGAACACTGAAGCTTTCTTT,CASSFKDSLNTEAFF
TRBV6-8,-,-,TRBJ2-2,TGTGCCAGCAGGGGGGGCAACACCGGGGAGCTGTTTTTT,CASRGGNTGELFF
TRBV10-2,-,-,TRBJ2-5,TGCGCCAGCAGTGAGTCAGCATCCTTCCTAGAGACCCAGTACTTC,CASSESASFLETQYF
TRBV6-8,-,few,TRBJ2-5,TGTGCCTCTCGGCCGGGGTTGGATCAAGAGACCCAGTACTTC,CASRPGLDQETQYF
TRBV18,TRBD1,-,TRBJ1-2,TGTGCCAGCTCACCAGGACAGGGTTATGGCTACACCTTT,CASSPGQGYGYTF
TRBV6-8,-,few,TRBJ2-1,TGTGCCAGCAGTGATCGGGGGAGTTACGATGAGCAGTTCTTC,CASSDRGSYDEQFF
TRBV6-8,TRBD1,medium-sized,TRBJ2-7,TGTGCCAGCAGTTACAGCGGGACAGGGGGCGAGCAGTACTTC,CASSYSGTGGEQYF
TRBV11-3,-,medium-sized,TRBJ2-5,TGTGCCAGCAGCTTGGAAAGTAGTTCGGAGACCCAGTACTTC,CASSLESSSETQYF
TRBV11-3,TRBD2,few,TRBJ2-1,TGTGCCAGCAGCTTAGAGGCGGGAGGGGGCAATGAGCAGTTCTTC,CASSLEAGGGNEQFF
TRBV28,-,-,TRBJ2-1,TGTGCCAGCACGACGGGACCGGTAGTGGGCAATGAGCAGTTCTTC,CASTTGPVVGNEQFF
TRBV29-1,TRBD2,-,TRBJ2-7,TGCAGCGTTGGAACGGGGGAGGGGTACGAGCAGTACTTC,CSVGTGEGYEQYF
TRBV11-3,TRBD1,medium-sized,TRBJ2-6,TGTGCCAGCAGCCCTAGGGGGCCAGCTCCGACTGGGGCCAACGTCCTGACTTTC,CASSPRGPAPTGANVLTF
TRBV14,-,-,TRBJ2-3,TGTGCCAGCAGCCACGGACGCCAAATTATCACAGATACGCAGTATTTT,CASSHGRQIITDTQYF
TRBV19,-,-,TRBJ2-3,TGTGCCAGTAGTATAGGGGAGGTCAGGCTCACAGATATGCAGTATTTT,CASSIGEVRLTDMQYF
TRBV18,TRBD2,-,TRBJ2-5,TGTGCCAGCTCACGGGGACTAGCGGGAGTGGAGACCCAGTACTTC,CASSRGLAGVETQYF
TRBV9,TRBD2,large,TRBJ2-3,TGTGCCAGCAGCGTAGGTAACGGGAGGGCAGATACGCAGTATTTT,CASSVGNGRADTQYF
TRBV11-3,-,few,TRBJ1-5,TGTGCCAGCAGCTCCTGGACAGAACCAAATCAGCCCCAGCATTTT,CASSSWTEPNQPQHF
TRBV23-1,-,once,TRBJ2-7,TGCGCCGGTAGACCTGGAGGGAACACCTACGAGCAGTACTTC,CAGRPGGNTYEQYF
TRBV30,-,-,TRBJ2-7,TGTGCCTGGAGCGTGTCCACCGTCTACGAGCAGTACTTC,CAWSVSTVYEQYF